This entry is about one TCR beta chain. Its cognate antigen is unknown. Trimming left V 0 bases short and J 9 bases short, with 12 bases between. CDR1 and CDR2 (germline): SGHTA, FQGTGA. This CDR3 spans 14 amino acids. This sample was taken from a study of cytomegalovirus exposure and HLA in healthy donors. Overall study findings and caveats: Associated with cytomegalovirus, according to the listing, were 150 to 200 TCR beta chains.

Clones were read by immunoSEQ multiplex PCR, and TCRdb kept only the in-frame ones, dropping some. The repertoire holds some 130,000 clones, with approximately 89% as singletons. V gene TRBV7-3 combines with J gene TRBJ2-1; the D is unclear. The sequence was obtained from a woman aged 18-29 years in good health and CMV-seronegative. Source material: PBMCs. CDR3 amino acids: CASSLTSFGGEQFF. As DNA, the CDR3 is TGTGCCAGCAGCTTAACGTCCTTCGGTGGTGAGCAGTTCTTC.